This T cell receptor (beta chain) comes out of a study of CD8+ T cells in alopecia areata. Overall study context: Tofacitinib was taken orally by treated patients, and the dose was 5 to 10 mg twice daily.

General study findings and limits: Clonality exceeded that of normal scalp in lesional scalp, most notably in alopecia totalis/universalis.

Reverse transcription of extracted RNA yielded cDNA, which provided the sequencing template. Assay used: immunoSEQ multiplex PCR; TCRdb lists only in-frame clones, some missing. The sample lists 110,000 or so clones, roughly two fifths occurring once. This clone has just a few counts. Antigen specificity is unknown. Obtained from alopecia areata patients were lesional scalp punch biopsies along with peripheral blood. PBMCs, the starting material, were the source of sorted CD4+ and CD8+ T cells. This CDR3 spans 13 amino acids. V was clipped by 3 bases and J by 5 bases; unmatched bases: 5. The germline V gene encodes CDR1 SQVTM and CDR2 ANQGSEA.

Material: CD4+ T cells sorted from blood. The sequence was obtained from a human donor with alopecia areata. This sequence joins TRBV29-1 and TRBJ1-2; TRBD1 aligns across 8 bases. The CDR3 loop is CSVDDRGGYGYTF. CDR3 DNA: TGCAGCGTTGACGACAGGGGAGGGTATGGCTACACCTTC.